These 14 T cell receptor beta chains were all obtained from the same sample, sequenced in a study of post-analysis software for immune sequencing data. What these receptors recognize is not known. Study-wide results and limits: Comparison of patients with controls showed about 5 TRBV segments more frequent in patients, TRBV5-6, TRBV5-1 and TRBV20-1 among them.

Incorporated into the TCR beta cDNA libraries were unique molecular identifiers, which served to reduce PCR and sequencing biases. TCRdb fed the PCR reads into MiXCR, producing one record per CDR3 protein. Among some 700,000 distinct CDR3 sequences, about 60% were seen once, and the ten largest hold 10% to 12%. Sample: blood. Every receptor here comes from a girl under 10 years old with multiple sclerosis.

This chain joins TRBV2 and TRBJ2-5; D call uncertain. This CDR3 has 13 residues. V lost 1 base and J 4 bases, leaving 7 bases between the germline ends. Germline CDR1 is SNHLY and CDR2 is FYNNEI. This CDR3 is CASSEGSSETQYF. The CDR3 region has the DNA TGTGCCAGCAGTGAAGGCAGCTCAGAGACCCAGTACTTC.

The chain uses TRBV2 and TRBJ1-1; D is uncertain. The V end lost 7 bases, the J end lost 1 base, and 10 bases lay between the germline ends. Per germline, CDR1 SNHLY and CDR2 FYNNEI. This CDR3 is 13 amino acids long. The CDR3 DNA reads as TGTGCCAGCAATCATGAGAGGAACACTGAAGCTTTCTTT. This codes for CASNHERNTEAFF.

This clonotype was detected only a few times. The rearrangement joins TRBV20-1 to TRBJ2-1, with 7 bases lining up with TRBD1. Per the germline V gene, CDR1 is DFQATT and CDR2 is SNEGSKA (reference sequence). V was clipped by 5 bases and J by 7 bases; unmatched bases: 8. This CDR3 has 13 amino acids. This CDR3 is CSAFEGAENEQFF. The CDR3, as DNA: TGCAGTGCTTTTGAGGGGGCGGAGAATGAGCAGTTCTTC.

V and J are TRBV25-1 and TRBJ1-4; the D gene is possibly TRBD1 (5 bases). The length of the CDR3 is 16 residues. Trimming removed 4 bases at V and 7 bases at J, with 19 bases between. Germline assignment: CDR1 MGHDK and CDR2 SYGVNS. CDR3 residues: CASSGLSQGEGEKLFF. In DNA, the CDR3 is TGTGCCAGCAGTGGCCTCTCCCAGGGAGAGGGTGAAAAACTGTTTTTT.

This clonotype came up a few times. The V call is TRBV27, the J call TRBJ2-1; 14 nucleotides agree with TRBD2. CDR1 and CDR2 from the germline V gene are MNHEY and SMNVEV (reference sequence). The CDR3 length is 20 residues. Trimming cost V 2 bases and J 0 bases; bases outside gene matches: 9. This CDR3 reads CASSLRVGTSGSYSYNEQFF. The CDR3 DNA reads as TGTGCCAGCAGTTTAAGGGTCGGGACTAGCGGGAGCTACTCCTACAATGAGCAGTTCTTC.

The chain links TRBV20-1 to TRBJ1-2; D uncertain. The CDR3 extends over 11 amino acids. The ends were cut back, 6 bases at V and 6 bases at J, with 11 bases in the middle. Germline V gene sequence: CDR1 DFQATT, CDR2 SNEGSKA (reference sequence). The CDR3 spells CSAGGRNGYTF. CDR3 DNA sequence: TGCAGTGCCGGAGGGAGGAATGGCTACACCTTC.

In regard to this clonotype: Germline is not matched at one junction end, which may reflect a read error. The rearrangement links TRBV6-2 or TRBV6-3 to TRBJ2-5; D might be TRBD1 or TRBD2, each matching 5 bases. CDR1 MNHEY and CDR2 SVGEGT come from the germline V gene. The CDR3 is 13 residues long. CDR3 loop: CAGRKSGLETQYF. The DNA for the CDR3 is TGTGCCGGCAGAAAATCGGGGCTGGAGACCCAGTACTTC.

The chain is built from TRBV7-8 and TRBJ2-7; D remains unclear. This CDR3 spans 12 amino acids. Germline V gene lookup returns CDR1 SGHVS and CDR2 FQNEAQ. Trimming removed 1 base at V and 6 bases at J, with 7 bases between. The CDR3 reads CASSLVATEQYF. In nucleotides, the CDR3 is TGTGCCAGCAGCTTAGTGGCAACCGAGCAGTACTTC.

This clonotype occurred once. The V and J genes are TRBV6-1 and TRBJ1-2; D gene uncertain. Trimming removed 1 base at V and 5 bases at J, with 17 bases between. Germline V gene sequence: CDR1 MNHNS, CDR2 SASEGT. CDR3 size: 16 residues. In DNA form, the CDR3 reads TGTGCCAGCAGTGAAGTATCGGACCGACCTGGTTATGGCTACACCTTC. It codes for CASSEVSDRPGYGYTF.

The chain links TRBV5-1 to TRBJ2-5, with 7 bases matching TRBD2. The CDR3 length is 14 residues. Trimming took 0 bases from V and 4 from J; bases not matched to a gene: 3. Germline V CDR1 and CDR2: SGHRS, YFSETQ. The CDR3 DNA reads as TGCGCCAGCAGCTTGGTCGGGGGGACAGAGACCCAGTACTTC. The encoded protein is CASSLVGGTETQYF.

V is TRBV6-2 or TRBV6-3 and J is TRBJ2-5; D assignment may be TRBD1 or TRBD2 (5 bases each). Germline V CDR1 and CDR2: MNHEY, SVGEGT. This CDR3 region has 19 residues. The V gene lost 6 bases and the J gene lost 1 base, with 27 bases spanning the gap. The CDR3: CASSYKTPGRRGVQETQYF. In DNA, the CDR3 is TGTGCCAGCAGCTATAAGACCCCCGGACGAAGAGGGGTCCAAGAGACCCAGTACTTC.

Only one count was recorded for this clonotype. This chain connects TRBV6-2 or TRBV6-3 to TRBJ2-7; D could derive from TRBD1 or TRBD2 (5 bases each). Per germline, CDR1 MNHEY and CDR2 SVGEGT. The CDR3 has 13 amino acids. Trimming cost V 6 bases and J 7 bases, with 16 bases left between them. CDR3: CASRTPGGAEQYF. The CDR3 nucleotides read TGTGCCAGCAGGACCCCTGGGGGAGCGGAGCAGTACTTC.

The V gene is TRBV20-1, the J gene TRBJ1-2; no firm D call. In germline, CDR1 is DFQATT, CDR2 SNEGSKA (reference sequence). The CDR3 consists of 14 residues. V was cut by 3 bases and J by 5 bases, with 16 bases left in between. DNA for the CDR3: TGCAGTGCTAGTTCCCCGTTGGCAGAGTATGGCTACACCTTC. This sequence encodes CSASSPLAEYGYTF.

This clonotype was detected a few times. The rearrangement links TRBV29-1 to TRBJ2-1; the D gene is possibly TRBD2 (5 bases). V was clipped by 4 bases and J by 8 bases, with 18 bases between them. Per germline, CDR1 SQVTM and CDR2 ANQGSEA. This CDR3 has 14 residues. DNA for the CDR3: TGCAGCGTTGTAGCCCTGGGAGTGGGCGATGAGCAGTTCTTC. Translation gives CSVVALGVGDEQFF.